This T cell receptor beta chain stems from a study of shared clonotypes between healthy human individuals. Findings and caveats of the study: Generally, naive subsets came out with larger estimated richness than memory subsets.

As to this clone: Its antigen is unknown.

Deep was the level at which the assay was run. The authors loaded 200 ng DNA, about 30,000 T cell genomes, into sorted-subset replicate PCRs. Repertoires were generated with immunoSEQ multiplex PCR, while TCRdb's copy carries only in-frame clones and drops some. The repertoire includes over 800,000 clones, 80% to 95% of them detected once, and less than 25% sits in the top ten. CD45RO-negative CD8 cells positively selected for CCR7 made up the naive population, which excluded terminally differentiated effector memory CD45RA+ cells. Adult Caucasians living in Nashville, Tennessee made up all of the donors. The germline CDR1 and CDR2 sequences are SQVTM and ANQGSEA. The CDR3 covers 16 residues. With 8 bases removed from V and 1 base from J, the gap between germline ends came to 23 bases.

This clonotype originated in a young man in good health. The chain combines TRBV29-1 with TRBJ1-2; D remains ambiguous. What was sequenced was naive CD8+ T cells sorted from blood. This CDR3 reads CSSLPLAQNRNYGYTF. CDR3 DNA sequence: TGCAGCTCCCTCCCCTTGGCACAGAACCGTAACTATGGCTACACCTTC.